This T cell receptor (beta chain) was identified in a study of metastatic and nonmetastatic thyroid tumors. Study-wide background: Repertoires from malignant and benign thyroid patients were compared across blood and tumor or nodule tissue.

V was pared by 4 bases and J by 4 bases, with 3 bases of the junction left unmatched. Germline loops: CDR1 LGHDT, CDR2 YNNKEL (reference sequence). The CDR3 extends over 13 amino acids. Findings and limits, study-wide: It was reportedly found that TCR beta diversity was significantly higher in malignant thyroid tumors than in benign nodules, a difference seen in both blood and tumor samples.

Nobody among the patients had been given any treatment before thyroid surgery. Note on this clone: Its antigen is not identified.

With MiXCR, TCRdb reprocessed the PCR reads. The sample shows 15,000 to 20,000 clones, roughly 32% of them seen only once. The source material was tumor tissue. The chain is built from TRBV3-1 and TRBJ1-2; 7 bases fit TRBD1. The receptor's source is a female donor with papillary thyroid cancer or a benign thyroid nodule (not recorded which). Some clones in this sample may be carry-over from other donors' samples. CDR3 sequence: CASSLNRGYGYTF. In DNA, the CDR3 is TGTGCCAGCAGCCTTAACAGGGGCTATGGCTACACCTTC.